This section outlines one T cell receptor beta chain sequence together with its context. As yet, its antigen is unknown. Other DNA sequences in this specimen translate into the identical CDR3. These data originate in a study of CD8+ T cells in alopecia areata. CDR3 size: 14 residues. Germline assignment: CDR1 MGHRA and CDR2 YSYEKL. Between the trimmed V and J ends, which lost 1 base and 2 bases, there was a span of 7 bases. RNA was isolated and reverse transcribed to cDNA, the sequencing template. Assay: immunoSEQ multiplex PCR; the TCRdb copy retains only in-frame clones and omits some. The sample shows about 260,000 clones, approximately 60% of them seen only once. Overall study findings and caveats: Scalp clonality, along with expanded CD8+ clones among the top 100, was significantly decreased by tofacitinib. An increase in clonality over normal scalp was evident in lesional scalp, especially alopecia totalis/universalis. Having one nonresponder leaves uncertain how baseline CD8+ expansion relates to response.

Sample treatment: oral pan-JAK inhibitor, 5-10 mg twice daily. This specimen consisted of CD4+ T cells sorted from blood, obtained at week 52, from a patient treated with tofacitinib. This TCR was recovered from a human donor with alopecia areata. This sequence joins TRBV4-1 and TRBJ2-3; no reliable D call. In DNA, the CDR3 is TGCGCCAGCAGCCAAGTGATCTCCACAGATACGCAGTATTTT. Translating it yields CASSQVISTDTQYF.